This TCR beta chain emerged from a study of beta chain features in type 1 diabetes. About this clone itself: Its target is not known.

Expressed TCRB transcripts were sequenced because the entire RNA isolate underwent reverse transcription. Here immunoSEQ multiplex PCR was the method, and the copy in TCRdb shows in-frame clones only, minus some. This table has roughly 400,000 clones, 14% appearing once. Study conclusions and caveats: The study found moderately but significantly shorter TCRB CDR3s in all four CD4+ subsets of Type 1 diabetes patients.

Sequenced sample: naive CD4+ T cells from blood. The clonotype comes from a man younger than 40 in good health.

The CDR3 sequence is CAWSRRMNTEAFF. The CDR3 nucleotides read TGTGCCTGGAGTCGACGCATGAACACTGAAGCTTTCTTT. The chain links TRBV30 to TRBJ1-1; D uncertain. Germline-derived CDR1 and CDR2 are GTSNPN and SVGIG (reference sequence). This CDR3 is built from 13 residues. The V end lost 2 bases, the J end lost 0 bases, and 7 bases lay between the germline ends.